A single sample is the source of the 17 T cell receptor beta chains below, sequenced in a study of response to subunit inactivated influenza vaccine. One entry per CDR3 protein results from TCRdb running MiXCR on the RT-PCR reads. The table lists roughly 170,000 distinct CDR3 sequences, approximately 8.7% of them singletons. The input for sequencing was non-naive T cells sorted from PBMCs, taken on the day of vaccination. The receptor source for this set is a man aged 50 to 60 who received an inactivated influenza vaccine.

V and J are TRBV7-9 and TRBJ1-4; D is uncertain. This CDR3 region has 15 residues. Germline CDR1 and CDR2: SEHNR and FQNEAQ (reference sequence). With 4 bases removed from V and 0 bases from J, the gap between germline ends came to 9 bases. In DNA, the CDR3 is TGTGCCAGCAGCTCGCTGGGTGCAACTAATGAAAAACTGTTTTTT. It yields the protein CASSSLGATNEKLFF.

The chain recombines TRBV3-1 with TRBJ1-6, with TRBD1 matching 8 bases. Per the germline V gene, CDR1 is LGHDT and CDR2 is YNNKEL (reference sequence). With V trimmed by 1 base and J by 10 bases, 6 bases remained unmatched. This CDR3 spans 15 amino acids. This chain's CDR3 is CASSQGQGPFSPLHF. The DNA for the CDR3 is TGTGCCAGCAGCCAAGGACAGGGGCCGTTCTCACCCCTCCACTTT.

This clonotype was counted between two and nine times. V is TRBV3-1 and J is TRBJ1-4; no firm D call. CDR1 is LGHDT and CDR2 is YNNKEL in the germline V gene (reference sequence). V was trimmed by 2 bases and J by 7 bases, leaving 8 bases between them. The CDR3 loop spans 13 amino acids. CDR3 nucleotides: TGTGCCAGCAGCCAACGTGGGCTTGAAAAACTGTTTTTT. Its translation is CASSQRGLEKLFF.

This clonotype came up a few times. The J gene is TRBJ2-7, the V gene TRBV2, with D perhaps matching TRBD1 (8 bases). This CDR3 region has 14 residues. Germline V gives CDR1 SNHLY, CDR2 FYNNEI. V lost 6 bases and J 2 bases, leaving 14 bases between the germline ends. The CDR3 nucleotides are TGTGCCAGCAGAGGACAGGGAGGGCCCTACGAGCAGTACTTC. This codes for CASRGQGGPYEQYF. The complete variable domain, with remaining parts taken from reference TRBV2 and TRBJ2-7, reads EPEVTQTPSHQVTQMGQEVILRCVPISNHLYFYWYRQILGQKVEFLVSFYNNEISEKSEIFDDQFSVERPDGSNFTLKIRSTKLEDSAMYFCASRGQGGPYEQYFGPGTRLTVT.

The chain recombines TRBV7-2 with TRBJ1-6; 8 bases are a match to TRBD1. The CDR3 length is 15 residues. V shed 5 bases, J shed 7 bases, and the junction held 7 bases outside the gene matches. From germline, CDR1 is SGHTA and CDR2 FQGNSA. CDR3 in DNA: TGTGCCAGCAGCGCCCAACAGGGGGTAAATTCACCCCTCCACTTT. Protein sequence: CASSAQQGVNSPLHF.

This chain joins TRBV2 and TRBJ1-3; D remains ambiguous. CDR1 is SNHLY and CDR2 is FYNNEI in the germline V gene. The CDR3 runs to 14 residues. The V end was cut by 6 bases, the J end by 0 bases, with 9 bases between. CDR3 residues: CASRLQDSGNTIYF. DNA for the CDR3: TGTGCCAGCAGGTTACAAGACTCTGGAAACACCATATATTTT.

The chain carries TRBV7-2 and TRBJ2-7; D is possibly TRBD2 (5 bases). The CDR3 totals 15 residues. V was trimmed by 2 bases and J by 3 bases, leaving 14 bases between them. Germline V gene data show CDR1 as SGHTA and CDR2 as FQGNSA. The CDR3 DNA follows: TGTGCCAGCAGCTTATATGCGGACTCAATCTACGAGCAGTACTTC. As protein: CASSLYADSIYEQYF.

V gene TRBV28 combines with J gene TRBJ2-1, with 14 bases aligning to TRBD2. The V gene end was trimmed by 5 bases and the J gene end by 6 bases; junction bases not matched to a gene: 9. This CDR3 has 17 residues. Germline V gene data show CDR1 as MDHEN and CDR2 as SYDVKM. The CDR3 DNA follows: TGTGCCAGCAGTAGCCGCGGGACTAGCGGGAGACTCAATGAGCAGTTCTTC. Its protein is CASSSRGTSGRLNEQFF.

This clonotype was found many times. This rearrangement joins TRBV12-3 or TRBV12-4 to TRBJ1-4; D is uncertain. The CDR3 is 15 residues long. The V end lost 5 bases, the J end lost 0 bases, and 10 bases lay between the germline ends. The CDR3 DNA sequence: TGTGCCAGCAGTCTCGACCTCGCAACTAATGAAAAACTGTTTTTT. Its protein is CASSLDLATNEKLFF.

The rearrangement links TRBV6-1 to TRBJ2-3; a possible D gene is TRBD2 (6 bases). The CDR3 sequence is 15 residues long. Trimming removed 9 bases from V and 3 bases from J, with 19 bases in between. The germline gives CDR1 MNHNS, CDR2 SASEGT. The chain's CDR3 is CASLGDFRSTDTQYF. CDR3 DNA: TGTGCCAGTCTGGGGGACTTCCGTTCGACAGATACGCAGTATTTT.

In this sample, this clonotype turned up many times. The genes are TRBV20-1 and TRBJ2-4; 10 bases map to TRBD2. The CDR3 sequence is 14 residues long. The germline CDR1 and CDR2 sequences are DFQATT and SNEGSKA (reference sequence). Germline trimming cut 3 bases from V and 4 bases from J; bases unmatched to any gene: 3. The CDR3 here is CSASQREGKNIQYF. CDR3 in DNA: TGCAGTGCTAGTCAGCGGGAGGGAAAAAACATTCAGTACTTC.

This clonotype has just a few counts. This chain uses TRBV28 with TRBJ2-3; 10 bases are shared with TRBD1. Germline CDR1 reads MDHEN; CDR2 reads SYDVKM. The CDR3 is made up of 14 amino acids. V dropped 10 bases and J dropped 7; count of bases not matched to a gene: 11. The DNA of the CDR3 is TGTGCCACCCGCTCGGGACAGGGGATAAATACGCAGTATTTT. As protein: CATRSGQGINTQYF.

In DNA, the CDR3 is TGCGCCAGCAGCCAAGAGGCGGTGGGGGGGTACGAGCAGTACTTC. It codes for CASSQEAVGGYEQYF. This chain connects TRBV4-3 to TRBJ2-7; TRBD2 matches 7 bases. Germline trimming cut 0 bases from V and 4 bases from J; bases unmatched to any gene: 6. Germline-derived CDR1 and CDR2 are LGHNA and YSLEER. This CDR3 contains 15 residues.

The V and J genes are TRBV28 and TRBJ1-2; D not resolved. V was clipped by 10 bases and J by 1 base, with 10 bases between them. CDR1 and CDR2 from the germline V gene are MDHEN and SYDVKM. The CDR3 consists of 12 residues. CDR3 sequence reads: CATIGLNYGYTF. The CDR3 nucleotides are TGTGCCACCATAGGGCTTAACTATGGCTACACCTTC.

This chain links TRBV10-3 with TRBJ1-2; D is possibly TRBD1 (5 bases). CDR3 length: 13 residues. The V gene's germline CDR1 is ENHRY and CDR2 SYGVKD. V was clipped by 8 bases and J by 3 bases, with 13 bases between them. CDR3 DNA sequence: TGTGCCATCGGCGGGGACCGGGACTATGGCTACACCTTC. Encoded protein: CAIGGDRDYGYTF.

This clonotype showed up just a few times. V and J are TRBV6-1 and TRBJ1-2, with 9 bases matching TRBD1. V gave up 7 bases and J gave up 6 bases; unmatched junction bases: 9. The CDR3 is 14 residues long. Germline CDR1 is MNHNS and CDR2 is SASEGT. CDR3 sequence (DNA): TGTGCCAGCATTCCAGGACAGGGGTTCAATGGCTACACCTTC. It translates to CASIPGQGFNGYTF.

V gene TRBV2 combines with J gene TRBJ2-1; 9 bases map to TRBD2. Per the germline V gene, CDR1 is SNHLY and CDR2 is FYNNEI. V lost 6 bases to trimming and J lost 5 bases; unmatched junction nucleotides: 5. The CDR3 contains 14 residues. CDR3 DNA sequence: TGTGCCAGCAGGGGTGGACTAGCGAACAATGAGCAGTTCTTC. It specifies CASRGGLANNEQFF.